Described below is a single T cell receptor beta chain sequence and its context. The target antigen is unknown. CDR1 SQVTM and CDR2 ANQGSEA come from the germline V gene. This CDR3 has 13 residues. Between the trimmed V and J ends, which lost 6 bases and 4 bases, there was a span of 15 bases. Sequenced by immunoSEQ multiplex PCR; TCRdb stores in-frame clones only, minus some. Here the sample spans roughly 120,000 clones, around 90% being singletons. This entry comes from a study of T cell responses to AZD1222 COVID-19 vaccine. Overall study results and limits: Most donors were white British and more were female, and clonal diversity was possibly underestimated. Among spike-specific TCRs, nearly half reportedly target unmutated variant regions. Seropositivity was recorded at baseline in only a handful of AZD1222 recipients. Spike was spanned by vaccine-associated CD4 TCRs, with dominance at 160-218 and 743-854.

The chain is built from TRBV29-1 and TRBJ1-1; possibly TRBD1 for D (5 bases). This TCR was sampled from an adult who received the AZD1222 COVID-19 vaccine. Sequencing used peripheral blood, obtained 28 days after the second AZD1222 dose. This chain's CDR3 is CSVTQGPTTEAFF. The DNA of the CDR3 is TGCAGCGTAACCCAGGGCCCTACCACTGAAGCTTTCTTT.